This T cell receptor (beta chain) is from a study of blood T cell repertoires in COVID-19. At the level of the study: Acute-phase and convalescent COVID-19 samples originated in the United States, Italy and Spain. PBMCs, B-cell-depleted T cells, or T cells were the source of the cDNA or gDNA that made up the material.

This CDR3 has 19 residues. Germline-derived CDR1 and CDR2 are SGHRS and YFSETQ. Unmatched junction bases numbered 8, after V lost 0 bases and J lost 3 bases. Per the authors' pipeline: Amplifying reference gene primers gave estimates of nucleated cell counts. Assay: immunoSEQ multiplex PCR; the TCRdb copy retains only in-frame clones and omits some. The V and J calls and clone size are taken from that table; D and trimming were inferred from the DNA. The profile shows roughly 200,000 clones, more than 80% of them singletons. This sequence originates from a woman between 55 and 75 years old with acute or convalescent COVID-19. The sequenced material came from peripheral blood. The chain joins TRBV5-1 to TRBJ2-6; 11 bases are shared with TRBD2. CDR3 residues: CASSLAVGSGRGGANVLTF. CDR3 sequence (DNA): TGCGCCAGCAGCTTGGCAGTTGGTAGCGGGAGGGGTGGGGCCAACGTCCTGACTTTC.